This T cell receptor beta chain emerged from a study of T cells in localized non-small cell lung cancer. Study-wide findings and caveats: The study detected a median approximately 54 of the top 100 tumor clones in adjacent lung. Heterogeneity cannot be ruled out, as sequencing used one tumor region only.

Sequenced by immunoSEQ multiplex PCR; TCRdb stores in-frame clones only, minus some. The sample shows tens of thousands of clones, approximately 90% of them seen only once. Per the germline V gene, CDR1 is MGHDK and CDR2 is SYGVNS. The V end lost 8 bases, the J end lost 3 bases, and 9 bases lay between the germline ends. CDR3 size: 12 residues. As regards this clone: Antigen specificity is unknown.

The sequence derives from a man aged 40-75 years with stage I squamous cell lung carcinoma. The chain is built from TRBV25-1 and TRBJ2-3; tentatively, D is TRBD2 (5 bases). The sequencing used peripheral blood, collected before any cancer treatment. The DNA of the CDR3 is TGTGCCAGCTCGCCGGGGACAGATACGCAGTATTTT. Protein sequence: CASSPGTDTQYF.